The 6 T cell receptor beta chains below all came from one sample that was sequenced in a study of PD-L1 blockade in urothelial cancer. Here immunoSEQ multiplex PCR was the method, and the copy in TCRdb shows in-frame clones only, minus some. Seen here are about 88,000 clones, 85% to 95% observed once, and the top ten hold 8% to 9.5%. Sequencing was performed on PBMCs, taken around atezolizumab (anti-PD-L1) treatment. The receptor source for this set is a man between 60 and 75 years old with urothelial cancer.

The chain combines TRBV4-2 with TRBJ2-7; 11 bases fit TRBD2. The J segment lost 0 bases and the V segment lost 0 bases, leaving 1 base of the junction unmatched. The CDR3 sequence is 16 residues long. In germline, CDR1 is LGHNA, CDR2 YNFKEQ. CDR3 coding DNA: TGTGCCAGCAGCCAAGATAGCGGGGGGGGCTCCTACGAGCAGTACTTC. Translation gives CASSQDSGGGSYEQYF.

The chain joins TRBV10-3 to TRBJ2-3; 10 positions agree with TRBD2. The CDR3 length is 13 residues. The germline V gene has CDR1 ENHRY and CDR2 SYGVKD. CDR3 in DNA: TGTGCGCTAGCGGGAGACGGGGCAGATACGCAGTATTTT. As protein: CALAGDGADTQYF.

The chain employs TRBV5-6 and TRBJ2-7; 7 bases align to TRBD2. Germline V gene data show CDR1 as SGHDT and CDR2 as YYEEEE. J was trimmed by 2 bases and V by 3 bases; bases with no gene match: 8. The CDR3 totals 15 residues. In DNA, the CDR3 is TGTGCCAGCAGCTCCAGGCCGGGACTAACCTACGAGCAGTACTTC. This translates into CASSSRPGLTYEQYF.

The chain is built from TRBV21-1 and TRBJ2-1; the tabulated D call, TRBD2, remains unverified against the DNA. TRBV21-1 is a pseudogene segment. The CDR3 consists of 12 residues. Here the CDR3 reads CASSKSDNEQFF. As DNA, the CDR3 is TGTGCCAGCAGCAAATCGGACAATGAGCAGTTCTTC.

The chain couples TRBV29-1 to TRBJ1-2, with 8 positions matching TRBD1. The V segment lost 3 bases and the J segment 0 bases; nucleotides outside the gene matches: 12. The CDR3 contains 17 residues. Looked up from germline, CDR1 is SQVTM and CDR2 is ANQGSEA. The CDR3, as DNA: TGCAGCGTTGATTATCGCGGACAGGGAGAGCCTAACTATGGCTACACCTTC. It translates to CSVDYRGQGEPNYGYTF.

The rearrangement links TRBV4-3 to TRBJ2-7; 8 nucleotides agree with TRBD1. The germline CDR1 and CDR2 sequences are LGHNA and YSLEER. Trimming took 0 bases from V and 11 from J; bases not matched to a gene: 6. This CDR3 is built from 13 residues. The CDR3 nucleotides are TGCGCCAGCAGCCAAGATCAGGACAGGGCCAAGTACTTC. Its translation: CASSQDQDRAKYF.